These T cell receptor beta chains were read from a single sample in a study of T cell responses to AZD1222 COVID-19 vaccine. Sequencing was performed with immunoSEQ multiplex PCR; in TCRdb, only in-frame clones are kept and a portion is missing. The sample consists of more than 85,000 clones, about 88% of them appearing once. The starting material was peripheral blood, obtained 28 days after the second AZD1222 dose. All receptors come from an adult who received the AZD1222 COVID-19 vaccine. Each CDR3 is given with its conserved first and last residue. A D gene is named only where the DNA matches it firmly. Size values are once, few and many counts, or a class for expanded clones, and some rows have none.

V gene: TRBV6-5; D gene: .; J gene: TRBJ2-7; clone size: .; CDR3 DNA: TGTGCCAGCAGTACAATCCGCTTCTCCTACGAGCAGTACTTC; CDR3 protein: CASSTIRFSYEQYF
V gene: TRBV19; D gene: .; J gene: TRBJ2-5; clone size: .; CDR3 DNA: TGTGCCAGTAGTCGAGGGGAAGAGACCCAGTACTTC; CDR3 protein: CASSRGEETQYF
V gene: TRBV5-6; D gene: .; J gene: TRBJ1-2; clone size: .; CDR3 DNA: TGTGCCAGCAGCTTGGACCAGGGTTACTATGGCTACACCTTC; CDR3 protein: CASSLDQGYYGYTF
V gene: TRBV6-5; D gene: TRBD2; J gene: TRBJ2-1; clone size: .; CDR3 DNA: TGTGCCAGCAACTGGGGACTAGCGGCGGACAACCAGTTCTTC; CDR3 protein: CASNWGLAADNQFF
V gene: TRBV6-5; D gene: .; J gene: TRBJ2-7; clone size: .; CDR3 DNA: TGTGCCAGCACCATTTTTACAGAAACAACCTATGAGCAGTACTTC; CDR3 protein: CASTIFTETTYEQYF
V gene: TRBV4-1; D gene: .; J gene: TRBJ1-2; clone size: .; CDR3 DNA: TGCGCCAGCAGCCATTACCAGGAGTCTAAGGGCTACACCTTC; CDR3 protein: CASSHYQESKGYTF
V gene: TRBV3-1/TRBV3-2; D gene: .; J gene: TRBJ2-7; clone size: .; CDR3 DNA: TGTGCCAGCAGCCAATCTCTGGGCTCCTACGAGCAGTACTTC; CDR3 protein: CASSQSLGSYEQYF
V gene: TRBV7-8; D gene: .; J gene: TRBJ1-2; clone size: .; CDR3 DNA: TGTGCCAGCAGCCTACGACAGGACGGAGCCAGCGGCTACACCTTC; CDR3 protein: CASSLRQDGASGYTF
V gene: TRBV5-1; D gene: TRBD2; J gene: TRBJ2-2; clone size: .; CDR3 DNA: TGCGCCAGCAGCTTATCCGGGACTAGCGGGACGGCCGGGGAGCTGTTTTTT; CDR3 protein: CASSLSGTSGTAGELFF
V gene: TRBV5-1; D gene: .; J gene: TRBJ1-2; clone size: .; CDR3 DNA: TGCGCCAGCAGCTTGGCGGGGCGGGAACCTACGGGTGGCTACACCTTC; CDR3 protein: CASSLAGREPTGGYTF
V gene: TRBV25-1; D gene: .; J gene: TRBJ1-1; clone size: .; CDR3 DNA: TGTGCCAGCAGCTTAGGGAGGAACACTGAAGCTTTCTTT; CDR3 protein: CASSLGRNTEAFF
V gene: TRBV6-6; D gene: .; J gene: TRBJ2-7; clone size: .; CDR3 DNA: TGTGCCAGCAGTCCGCGGGACAGAGCCGGGAGGGAGCAGTACTTC; CDR3 protein: CASSPRDRAGREQYF
V gene: TRBV7-9; D gene: .; J gene: TRBJ2-7; clone size: .; CDR3 DNA: TGTGCCAGCAGCTTAGGGCAGGGAGGCGAGCAGTACTTC; CDR3 protein: CASSLGQGGEQYF
V gene: TRBV19; D gene: TRBD1; J gene: TRBJ1-5; clone size: .; CDR3 DNA: TGTGCCAGTACCGGGACAGGGGTCCAGCAGCCCCAGCATTTT; CDR3 protein: CASTGTGVQQPQHF
V gene: TRBV11-2; D gene: .; J gene: TRBJ2-7; clone size: .; CDR3 DNA: TGTGCCAGCAGCCCCCTGACAGCCTCCTACGAGCAGTACTTC; CDR3 protein: CASSPLTASYEQYF
V gene: TRBV5-1; D gene: TRBD2; J gene: TRBJ2-3; clone size: .; CDR3 DNA: TGCGCCAGCAGCCAAGGGACTAGTGGGGGGTTCACAGATACGCAGTATTTT; CDR3 protein: CASSQGTSGGFTDTQYF
V gene: TRBV29-1; D gene: TRBD2; J gene: TRBJ2-1; clone size: .; CDR3 DNA: TGCAGCGTTGGTGGCCGACTAGCGATAGCCTACAATGAGCAGTTCTTC; CDR3 protein: CSVGGRLAIAYNEQFF
V gene: TRBV19; D gene: TRBD2; J gene: TRBJ2-3; clone size: .; CDR3 DNA: TGTGCCAGTAGTATCTCTCGGGGCGGGAGCAGACACACAGATACGCAGTATTTT; CDR3 protein: CASSISRGGSRHTDTQYF
V gene: TRBV4-1; D gene: .; J gene: TRBJ1-6; clone size: once; CDR3 DNA: TGCGCCAGCAGCCAGTTTGGGGGCGTCAGGAATTCACCCCTCCACTTT; CDR3 protein: CASSQFGGVRNSPLHF
V gene: TRBV11-2; D gene: .; J gene: TRBJ2-1; clone size: once; CDR3 DNA: TGTGCCAGCAGCCCACGGGGGGCGGGAGACGGCAATGAGCAGTTCTTC; CDR3 protein: CASSPRGAGDGNEQFF
V gene: TRBV19; D gene: TRBD1; J gene: TRBJ1-5; clone size: few; CDR3 DNA: TGTGCCAGTAGTATGTCGCGACAGGGACCTACCAATCAGCCCCAGCATTTT; CDR3 protein: CASSMSRQGPTNQPQHF
V gene: TRBV2; D gene: TRBD1; J gene: TRBJ1-2; clone size: .; CDR3 DNA: TGTGCCAGCAGTAATGGACAGGGGGCCGTCTATGGCTACACCTTC; CDR3 protein: CASSNGQGAVYGYTF
V gene: TRBV6-1; D gene: .; J gene: TRBJ1-2; clone size: .; CDR3 DNA: TGTGCCAGCAGTGACGCCCGGGGGGACCTCTATGGCTACACCTTC; CDR3 protein: CASSDARGDLYGYTF
V gene: TRBV7-9; D gene: .; J gene: TRBJ2-3; clone size: once; CDR3 DNA: TGTGCCAGCTCTACTAGCAAATTATTAGATACGCAGTATTTT; CDR3 protein: CASSTSKLLDTQYF
V gene: TRBV30; D gene: .; J gene: TRBJ1-3; clone size: .; CDR3 DNA: TGTGCCTGGAGTACAGGGCTCTCTGGAAACACCATATATTTT; CDR3 protein: CAWSTGLSGNTIYF
V gene: TRBV27; D gene: .; J gene: TRBJ2-7; clone size: .; CDR3 DNA: TGTGCCAGCAGGAAGGGAGACAGTGCCTACGAGCAGTACTTC; CDR3 protein: CASRKGDSAYEQYF
V gene: TRBV19; D gene: TRBD2; J gene: TRBJ2-1; clone size: few; CDR3 DNA: TGTGCCAGTAGCCCTGGGGGGGATTACAATGAGCAGTTCTTC; CDR3 protein: CASSPGGDYNEQFF
V gene: TRBV7-9; D gene: TRBD1; J gene: TRBJ1-2; clone size: few; CDR3 DNA: TGTGCCAGCAACGACAGGGCCGGGTATGGCTACACCTTC; CDR3 protein: CASNDRAGYGYTF
V gene: TRBV18; D gene: TRBD1; J gene: TRBJ1-2; clone size: once; CDR3 DNA: TGTGCCAGCTCACCACTACAGGGGGAATATGGCTACACCTTC; CDR3 protein: CASSPLQGEYGYTF
V gene: TRBV19; D gene: .; J gene: TRBJ2-1; clone size: .; CDR3 DNA: TGTGCCAGTAGTAGTGGGGTGAGCTCCTACAATGAGCAGTTCTTC; CDR3 protein: CASSSGVSSYNEQFF
V gene: TRBV7-3; D gene: TRBD1; J gene: TRBJ2-2; clone size: .; CDR3 DNA: TGTGCCAGCAGCTTAACGGGGACAGACCGTTCTATGCTGAACACCGGGGAGCTGTTTTTT; CDR3 protein: CASSLTGTDRSMLNTGELFF
V gene: TRBV5-1; D gene: .; J gene: TRBJ1-1; clone size: .; CDR3 DNA: TGCGCCAGCAGCTTGGACCACCAGAACACTGAAGCTTTCTTT; CDR3 protein: CASSLDHQNTEAFF
V gene: TRBV27; D gene: .; J gene: TRBJ1-1; clone size: .; CDR3 DNA: TGTGCCAGCAGTTGGACAGAGAACACTGAAGCTTTCTTT; CDR3 protein: CASSWTENTEAFF
V gene: TRBV18; D gene: TRBD1; J gene: TRBJ2-4; clone size: once; CDR3 DNA: TGTGCCAGCTCACCATCATACACCGGCGCGGGACAGGAGAATCAACTAGCCAAAAACATTCAGTACTTC; CDR3 protein: CASSPSYTGAGQENQLAKNIQYF
V gene: TRBV6-5; D gene: TRBD1; J gene: TRBJ1-6; clone size: .; CDR3 DNA: TGTGCCAGCAACCGGGACAGGGCCTCACCCCTCCACTTT; CDR3 protein: CASNRDRASPLHF
V gene: TRBV3-1/TRBV3-2; D gene: TRBD1; J gene: TRBJ1-4; clone size: .; CDR3 DNA: TGTGCCAGCAGCCAAGAGGACAGGGGGGGGCGAAAACTGTTTTTT; CDR3 protein: CASSQEDRGGRKLFF
V gene: TRBV2; D gene: TRBD1; J gene: TRBJ1-5; clone size: .; CDR3 DNA: TGTGCCAGCAGCCCTCGGACAGGGGACGGCAATCAGCCCCAGCATTTT; CDR3 protein: CASSPRTGDGNQPQHF
V gene: TRBV5-1; D gene: .; J gene: TRBJ2-3; clone size: once; CDR3 DNA: TGCGCCAGCAGCTTGGCCTTCTCCGGGACCTCTAGCACAGATACGCAGTATTTT; CDR3 protein: CASSLAFSGTSSTDTQYF
V gene: TRBV7-3; D gene: TRBD1; J gene: TRBJ1-6; clone size: .; CDR3 DNA: TGTGCCAGCAGCCCTGGACAGGGGAATTCACCCCTCCACTTT; CDR3 protein: CASSPGQGNSPLHF
V gene: TRBV6-2/TRBV6-3; D gene: TRBD2; J gene: TRBJ2-4; clone size: .; CDR3 DNA: TGTGCCAGCAGTTACTCTTCCCGGGGGGGGAACATTCAGTACTTC; CDR3 protein: CASSYSSRGGNIQYF
V gene: TRBV12-5; D gene: .; J gene: TRBJ1-2; clone size: .; CDR3 DNA: TGTGCTAGTGGTTTGGTACTCTTCCCCGCCGACCAGGGGAACTATGGCTACACCTTC; CDR3 protein: CASGLVLFPADQGNYGYTF
V gene: TRBV28; D gene: .; J gene: TRBJ2-7; clone size: .; CDR3 DNA: TGTGCCAGCAGTTTATCTTCGTCGGGGGGACAGACCTACGAGCAGTACTTC; CDR3 protein: CASSLSSSGGQTYEQYF
V gene: TRBV5-8; D gene: .; J gene: TRBJ1-5; clone size: .; CDR3 DNA: TGTGCCAGCAGCTTGGGCCAGGGGCGCGGCAATCAGCCCCAGCATTTT; CDR3 protein: CASSLGQGRGNQPQHF
V gene: TRBV5-1; D gene: .; J gene: TRBJ1-4; clone size: few; CDR3 DNA: TGCGCCAGCAGCCCGGGCATATTGAGGGTTGCAACTAATGAAAAACTGTTTTTT; CDR3 protein: CASSPGILRVATNEKLFF
V gene: TRBV6-5; D gene: TRBD2; J gene: TRBJ2-7; clone size: .; CDR3 DNA: TGTGCCAGCAGTTACTCCCCTAGCGGGAGTTTTCACGAGCAGTACTTC; CDR3 protein: CASSYSPSGSFHEQYF
V gene: TRBV5-1; D gene: TRBD1; J gene: TRBJ2-7; clone size: few; CDR3 DNA: TGCGCCAGCAGCTTGGGGGCAGGGGGATACTACCACGAGCAGTACTTC; CDR3 protein: CASSLGAGGYYHEQYF
V gene: TRBV20-1; D gene: TRBD1; J gene: TRBJ1-2; clone size: few; CDR3 DNA: TGCAGGGTCGGGACAGTAGATGGCTACACCTTC; CDR3 protein: CRVGTVDGYTF
V gene: TRBV3-1/TRBV3-2; D gene: .; J gene: TRBJ2-7; clone size: once; CDR3 DNA: TGTGCCAGCAGCCAAGGACTTCTCTCGGTTGAGCAGTACTTC; CDR3 protein: CASSQGLLSVEQYF
V gene: TRBV19; D gene: .; J gene: TRBJ1-1; clone size: .; CDR3 DNA: TGTGCCAGTAGCACCTACAAGGGCGGGAACACTGAAGCTTTCTTT; CDR3 protein: CASSTYKGGNTEAFF
V gene: TRBV11-2; D gene: .; J gene: TRBJ1-5; clone size: once; CDR3 DNA: TGTGCCAGCAGCTTAGAAGTAAGCCAGCCCCAGCATTTT; CDR3 protein: CASSLEVSQPQHF